This paragraph covers one T cell receptor beta chain sequence. This sample stems from a study of STAT5B mutations in CD4+ large granular lymphocyte leukemia. The CDR3 totals 17 residues. Between the trimmed V and J ends, which lost 5 bases and 2 bases, there was a span of 19 bases. From germline, CDR1 is SEHNR and CDR2 FQNEAQ (reference sequence). Profiling relied on immunoSEQ multiplex PCR, and the TCRdb table lists in-frame clones only, not all of them. This sample yields more than 6,000 clones, of which about 74% are seen a single time; about 2.1% belongs to the top ten. This chain joins TRBV7-9 and TRBJ1-5; a possible D gene is TRBD1 (5 bases). Sequencing used PBMCs. The TCR was taken from a woman in her 70s with CD4+ T-cell large granular lymphocyte leukemia. As DNA, the CDR3 is TGTGCCAGCAGCCGCGCCCGGGGGACGGAAGGCAATCAGCCCCAGCATTTT. It specifies CASSRARGTEGNQPQHF.